A selection of T cell receptor beta chains follows, all from one sample in a study of blood T cell repertoires in COVID-19. The method was immunoSEQ multiplex PCR; TCRdb's version includes in-frame clones alone and lacks a portion of them. Of more than 90,000 clones listed, about 86% are singletons. Sequencing was performed on peripheral blood. All receptors come from a man between 65 and 79 years old who had recovered from COVID-19. The CDR3 runs from the conserved cysteine through the conserved F or W. D genes are given only for firm matches. Clone size is given for some rows only: seen once, a few or many times, or a class if the clone is expanded.

V gene	D gene	J gene	clone size	CDR3 DNA	CDR3 protein
TRBV11-3	TRBD2	TRBJ2-3	.	TGTGCCAGCAGCCCGGGGGGGCGTGAAGATACGCAGTATTTT	CASSPGGREDTQYF
TRBV28	TRBD1	TRBJ1-6	.	TGTGCCAGCAGGACCAAACAGGGGACCTCCTATAATTCACCCCTCCACTTT	CASRTKQGTSYNSPLHF
TRBV15	.	TRBJ2-7	.	TGTGCCACCAGTCCGGGACTCTACTACGAGCAGTACTTC	CATSPGLYYEQYF
TRBV11-2	.	TRBJ1-4	once	TGTGCCAGCAGCTTAGGAGTCGCCGCGGGGGAAAAACTGTTTTTT	CASSLGVAAGEKLFF
TRBV5-4	TRBD1	TRBJ2-1	.	TGTGCCAGCAGCTCCGCTACAGGGGGCACAAACAATGAGCAGTTCTTC	CASSSATGGTNNEQFF
TRBV27	TRBD1	TRBJ2-7	.	TGTGCCAGCAGCGAGGGACAGCCCTACGAGCAGTACTTC	CASSEGQPYEQYF
TRBV6-1	TRBD1	TRBJ1-2	.	TGTGCCAGCAGTGAAGCGAGGACAGGGAGGGCCAACTATGGCTACACCTTC	CASSEARTGRANYGYTF
TRBV6-5	.	TRBJ2-1	.	TGTGCCAGCAGTTACTGGAGAACCCATGAGCAGTTCTTC	CASSYWRTHEQFF
TRBV3-1/TRBV3-2	.	TRBJ1-2	.	TGTGCCAGCAGCCAAGACAGTACCTATGGCTACACCTTC	CASSQDSTYGYTF
TRBV28	.	TRBJ1-4	.	TGTGCCACCTTCAGTGCAACTAATGAAAAACTGTTTTTT	CATFSATNEKLFF
TRBV19	.	TRBJ1-1	.	TGTGCCATCTTTGAAGCCCGGACAGTGAACACTGAAGCTTTCTTT	CAIFEARTVNTEAFF
TRBV5-1	.	TRBJ1-6	.	TGCGCCAGCAGCTTGGGCACAGAAGATTCACCCCTCCACTTT	CASSLGTEDSPLHF
TRBV6-2/TRBV6-3	TRBD1	TRBJ2-3	.	TGTGCCAGCAGTCCACCGGGACAGAGCACAGATACGCAGTATTTT	CASSPPGQSTDTQYF
TRBV29-1	.	TRBJ1-4	few	TGCAGCGCATCCGTTGCAACTAATGAAAAACTGTTTTTT	CSASVATNEKLFF
TRBV7-2	TRBD1	TRBJ2-7	.	TGTGCCAGCAGCATTAACAGGGGGGTCTCCTACGAGCAGTACTTC	CASSINRGVSYEQYF
TRBV4-2	TRBD1	TRBJ1-6	once	TGTGCCAGCAGCCAAGAGGGGACAGCCGTTTATAATTCACCCCTCCACTTT	CASSQEGTAVYNSPLHF
TRBV28	.	TRBJ2-2	.	TGTGCCAGCATTGACAGTTCGAACACCGGGGAGCTGTTTTTT	CASIDSSNTGELFF
TRBV14	TRBD1	TRBJ2-5	.	TGTGCCAGCAGCCAATTGAGACAGGGACAAGAGACCCAGTACTTC	CASSQLRQGQETQYF
TRBV5-1	TRBD1	TRBJ2-3	.	TGCGCCAGCAGCCAGGGACAGCGGATGGATACGCAGTATTTT	CASSQGQRMDTQYF
TRBV5-8	TRBD1	TRBJ1-5	few	TGTGCCAGCAGCCCCCTACAGGGGGGAGGGCAGCCCCAGCATTTT	CASSPLQGGGQPQHF
TRBV5-1	TRBD2	TRBJ2-3	.	TGCGCCAGCAGCCCTCCAAGTAGCGGGGGTGCAGATACGCAGTATTTT	CASSPPSSGGADTQYF
TRBV28	TRBD1	TRBJ1-3	.	TGTGCCAGCAGTTTAATAGACAGGGCATCTGGAAACACCATATATTTT	CASSLIDRASGNTIYF
TRBV5-1	.	TRBJ2-2	few	TGCGCCAGCAGCTTGAGGACACAAACCGGGGAGCTGTTTTTT	CASSLRTQTGELFF
TRBV5-6	TRBD1	TRBJ1-1	.	TGTGCCAGCAGCGGATTGACAGGGGACACTGAAGCTTTCTTT	CASSGLTGDTEAFF
TRBV11-2	.	TRBJ2-5	.	TGTGCCAGCAGCCGGGTCCAAGAGACCCAGTACTTC	CASSRVQETQYF
TRBV19	.	TRBJ1-3	.	TGTGCCAGCAGTATAATAGAATCCTCTGGAAACACCATATATTTT	CASSIIESSGNTIYF